These 19 T cell receptor beta chains were sequenced from one sample in a study of T cell responses to AZD1222 COVID-19 vaccine. Clones were read by immunoSEQ multiplex PCR, and TCRdb kept only the in-frame ones, dropping some. The table shows some 120,000 clones, with more than 80% occurring only once. This specimen was peripheral blood, taken on day 0 of AZD1222 vaccination. The receptors were gathered from an adult in good health.

The V and J genes are TRBV6-5 and TRBJ1-3; 10 nucleotides agree with TRBD1. V shed 6 bases and J 3 bases; nucleotides not matched to a gene: 5. The CDR3 runs 15 residues. Per the germline V gene, CDR1 is MNHEY and CDR2 is SVGAGI. The CDR3 coding sequence is TGTGCCAGCAGCAGACAGGGGGCCCTTGGAAACACCATATATTTT. It is translated as CASSRQGALGNTIYF.

V usage is TRBV30 and J usage is TRBJ2-3; D unresolved. Trimming took off 0 bases at V and 2 bases at J, with 9 bases between the two ends. CDR3 size: 14 residues. CDR1 GTSNPN and CDR2 SVGIG come from the germline V gene (reference sequence). The CDR3 sequence is CAWSVGQNTDTQYF. CDR3 DNA: TGTGCCTGGAGTGTCGGGCAGAACACAGATACGCAGTATTTT.

The chain couples TRBV5-1 to TRBJ2-2; TRBD1 aligns across 8 bases. CDR3 length equals 16 residues. J lost 0 bases, V lost 2 bases, and 3 bases had no gene match. CDR1 is SGHRS, CDR2 YFSETQ, per germline. CDR3 loop: CASSLTQGANTGELFF. The CDR3 coding sequence is TGCGCCAGCAGCTTAACACAGGGGGCGAACACCGGGGAGCTGTTTTTT.

CDR3 in amino acids: CASGTEYLTDTQYF. The CDR3 DNA is TGTGCCAGCGGGACAGAGTACTTGACAGATACGCAGTATTTT. V and J are TRBV2 and TRBJ2-3; 7 bases agree with TRBD1. The CDR3 contains 14 residues. Germline assignment: CDR1 SNHLY and CDR2 FYNNEI. V trimming: 8 bases; J trimming: 3 bases; junction bases outside the gene matches: 8.

In DNA, the CDR3 is TGTGCCAGCAGTTTGTTTGGCCAGGGGCAATCCTACGAGCAGTACTTC. It specifies CASSLFGQGQSYEQYF. The gene calls are TRBV28 and TRBJ2-7, with a weak D call TRBD1 (6 bases). CDR3 length: 16 amino acids. Germline V gene data show CDR1 as MDHEN and CDR2 as SYDVKM. The V end lost 3 bases, the J end lost 1 base, and 16 bases lay between the germline ends.

The V gene is TRBV27, the J gene TRBJ2-7; D is unclear. CDR1 and CDR2 (germline): MNHEY, SMNVEV (reference sequence). The CDR3 has 14 residues. Trimming took 3 bases from V and 0 from J, leaving 9 bases between them. The CDR3 spells CASSFGASSYEQYF. The CDR3, as DNA: TGTGCCAGCAGTTTCGGCGCGTCCTCCTACGAGCAGTACTTC.

This sequence joins TRBV19 and TRBJ1-1, with TRBD1 matching 8 bases. Germline lookup yields CDR1 LNHDA and CDR2 SQIVND (reference sequence). The CDR3 is made up of 13 amino acids. V lost 3 bases, J lost 7 bases, and 4 bases stayed unmatched. This CDR3 is CASSIDRGGEAFF. The CDR3 nucleotides read TGTGCCAGTAGTATCGACAGGGGAGGTGAAGCTTTCTTT. The full variable domain, completed using reference TRBV19 and TRBJ1-1, is DGGITQSPKYLFRKEGQNVTLSCEQNLNHDAMYWYRQDPGQGLRLIYYSQIVNDFQKGDIAEGYSVSREKKESFPLTVTSAQKNPTAFYLCASSIDRGGEAFFGQGTRLTVV.

This chain connects TRBV13 to TRBJ1-6, with 8 bases lining up with TRBD1. Germline assignment: CDR1 PRHDT and CDR2 FYEKMQ (reference sequence). Unmatched junction bases numbered 13, after V lost 2 bases and J lost 7 bases. There are 18 residues in the CDR3. CDR3 sequence reads: CASSLSLQTGQANSPLHF. The CDR3 coding sequence is TGTGCCAGCAGCTTAAGCCTCCAAACGGGACAGGCCAATTCACCCCTCCACTTT.

This clone appeared a few times. The V gene is TRBV2, the J gene TRBJ2-7; 8 nucleotides align to TRBD1. J was trimmed by 4 bases and V by 6 bases; bases with no gene match: 5. Germline-derived CDR1 and CDR2 are SNHLY and FYNNEI. This CDR3 region has 13 residues. CDR3 in DNA: TGTGCCAGCAGGACGGACAGGGAGTACGAGCAGTACTTC. Its protein is CASRTDREYEQYF.

The rearrangement links TRBV19 to TRBJ2-7; TRBD2 agrees at 8 bases. This CDR3 comprises 15 residues. The V and J ends lost 3 bases and 2 bases, in that order; junction bases with no gene match: 6. CDR1 and CDR2 from the germline V gene are LNHDA and SQIVND (reference sequence). The DNA of the CDR3 is TGTGCCAGTAGTATGACGGGAGGGTATGCCTACGAGCAGTACTTC. The encoded protein is CASSMTGGYAYEQYF. Supplemented by reference TRBV19 and TRBJ2-7, the full variable domain reads DGGITQSPKYLFRKEGQNVTLSCEQNLNHDAMYWYRQDPGQGLRLIYYSQIVNDFQKGDIAEGYSVSREKKESFPLTVTSAQKNPTAFYLCASSMTGGYAYEQYFGPGTRLTVT.

The gene calls are TRBV7-9 and TRBJ2-6, with D maybe TRBD1 (5 bases). Trimming removed 2 bases from V and 0 bases from J, with 17 bases in between. This CDR3 has 19 residues. Germline V gives CDR1 SEHNR, CDR2 FQNEAQ (reference sequence). DNA for the CDR3: TGTGCCAGCAGCTTAAGGGGCGACAGTGGTCCCTCTGGGGCCAACGTCCTGACTTTC. Translation gives CASSLRGDSGPSGANVLTF.

The V gene is TRBV7-9, the J gene TRBJ1-3; 9 nucleotides match TRBD1. This CDR3 has 15 amino acids. The V gene's germline CDR1 is SEHNR and CDR2 FQNEAQ (reference sequence). V shed 6 bases, J shed 2 bases, and the junction held 5 bases outside the gene matches. The CDR3, as DNA: TGTGCCAGCAGGGCCGGGACAGGGACTGGAAACACCATATATTTT. Its translation: CASRAGTGTGNTIYF.

This chain uses TRBV29-1 with TRBJ2-3; D is possibly TRBD1 or TRBD2 (5 bases each). This CDR3 comprises 14 residues. Germline loops: CDR1 SQVTM, CDR2 ANQGSEA. V lost 8 bases to trimming and J lost 2 bases, with 17 bases between them. This chain's CDR3 is CSPILRDDTDTQYF. CDR3 sequence (DNA): TGCAGCCCTATTCTCCGGGACGACACAGATACGCAGTATTTT.

This sequence joins TRBV7-2 and TRBJ1-2; TRBD1 matches 7 bases. The CDR3 contains 13 residues. With V trimmed by 6 bases and J by 4 bases, 5 bases remained unmatched. Germline V CDR1 and CDR2: SGHTA, FQGNSA. In DNA form, the CDR3 reads TGTGCCAGCAGAACAGGGGTATCCTATGGCTACACCTTC. Translation: CASRTGVSYGYTF.

The V and J genes are TRBV4-2 and TRBJ2-1, with D perhaps assigned TRBD1 or TRBD2 (5 bases each). The CDR3 is 13 amino acids. Trimming removed 5 bases at V and 10 bases at J, with 15 bases between. Germline V gives CDR1 LGHNA, CDR2 YNFKEQ. This CDR3 is CASSGQLVGEQFF. For the CDR3, the DNA is TGTGCCAGCAGCGGACAACTAGTGGGGGAGCAGTTCTTC.

The chain has TRBV7-3 and TRBJ2-1; D perhaps matches TRBD2 (6 bases). Deletions cut 5 bases from V and 7 bases from J, with 15 bases between. From germline, CDR1 is SGHTA and CDR2 FQGTGA. CDR3 length: 14 residues. CDR3 nucleotide sequence: TGTGCCAGCAGCCAAAATTCCGGGACTAATGAGCAGTTCTTC. Its protein product is CASSQNSGTNEQFF.

The gene calls are TRBV18 and TRBJ1-1; possible D gene TRBD1, 6 bases. The CDR3 covers 13 residues. Germline CDR1 reads KGHSH; CDR2 reads LQKENI. Trimming shortened V by 3 bases and J by 7 bases, and 12 bases separated the two germline ends. The CDR3, as DNA: TGTGCCAGCTCACCCAGGGTACAGGGTGAAGCTTTCTTT. Translating gives CASSPRVQGEAFF.

This sequence joins TRBV5-1 and TRBJ2-7; D might be TRBD1 or TRBD2, each matching 5 bases. The germline gives CDR1 SGHRS, CDR2 YFSETQ. The CDR3 is made up of 12 amino acids. Trimming shortened V by 8 bases and J by 3 bases, and 12 bases separated the two germline ends. This CDR3 is CASSGTHYEQYF. CDR3 nucleotide sequence: TGCGCCAGTTCCGGGACCCACTACGAGCAGTACTTC.

The chain recombines TRBV25-1 with TRBJ1-4; D might be TRBD1 (5 bases). The CDR3 is made up of 14 amino acids. CDR1 and CDR2 from the germline V gene are MGHDK and SYGVNS. The V end lost 2 bases, the J end lost 8 bases, and 12 bases lay between the germline ends. CDR3 in DNA: TGTGCCAGCAGTGAAATGAGGGGAGAGGAAAAACTGTTTTTT. It codes for CASSEMRGEEKLFF.